The following is a T cell receptor (beta chain) sequence with its context. The antigen is not known. The sample originates from a study of PD-1 blockade in classical Hodgkin lymphoma. Study-wide results and limits: CD4+ TCR diversity climbed significantly by C4D1, unlike CD8+ TCR diversity. Why the repertoires differ is still unclear, perhaps disease activity or prior therapy.

Time point meaning: cycle 4 day 1 (C4D1), after 5 to 7 weeks of nivolumab. Brentuximab vedotin exposure varied, and every patient relapsed after autologous stem cell transplantation. Thawed PBMCs were the source of CD4+ T cells, purified by magnetic negative selection. Germline CDR1 reads MNHNS; CDR2 reads SASEGT. The ends lost 2 bases at V and 4 bases at J; junction bases unmatched: 3. The CDR3 length is 14 residues. The protocol was immunoSEQ multiplex PCR, while the TCRdb copy is restricted to in-frame clones and leaves out a portion. The table includes roughly 30,000 clones, approximately 78% detected once.

Sequencing used CD4+ T cells from blood, obtained before the fourth cycle of nivolumab. The receptor comes from a human donor with classical Hodgkin lymphoma. This chain joins TRBV6-1 and TRBJ1-2, with 8 bases matching TRBD1. The chain's CDR3 is CASSEPDRGYGYTF. DNA of the CDR3: TGTGCCAGCAGTGAACCTGACAGGGGCTATGGCTACACCTTC.